This record looks at one T cell receptor (beta chain) sequence and its context. Authors' processing steps: Reference gene primer amplification in the assay estimated nucleated cell counts. Profiled with immunoSEQ multiplex PCR; TCRdb holds only in-frame clones, not every one. The D gene and trimming were derived from the DNA, and the V and J assignments and clone size from that table. This sample has about 160,000 clones, with over 80% found just once. The data belong to a study of blood T cell repertoires in COVID-19. The overall study: The analysed material was cDNA or gDNA that came from T cells, B-cell-depleted T cells, or PBMCs.

V gave up 2 bases and J gave up 6 bases, with 14 bases separating them. This CDR3 spans 15 amino acids. From germline, CDR1 is MNHEY and CDR2 SVGEGT. Patients in Seattle were enrolled during active infection, then followed longitudinally. The source of this sequence is a man under 40 with COVID-19, enrolled during active disease. Sequenced input: peripheral blood. V usage is TRBV6-2 or TRBV6-3 and J usage is TRBJ2-4; D is ambiguous. The DNA of the CDR3 is TGTGCCAGCAGTTACGCGACACGGATCAGAAACATTCAGTACTTC. Translation: CASSYATRIRNIQYF.